Included here is one TCR beta chain sequence, with context. V gave up 1 base and J gave up 8 bases, with 14 bases separating them. This CDR3 is 14 amino acids long. Germline V gives CDR1 MNHEY, CDR2 SVGAGI. This sample is drawn from a study of cytomegalovirus exposure and HLA in healthy donors. TCRdb's table, derived via immunoSEQ multiplex PCR, lists solely in-frame clones and lacks some. The table records roughly 100,000 clones, roughly 95% of them present only once. The rearrangement links TRBV6-5 to TRBJ1-2; weak D call: TRBD1 (5 bases). Material: PBMCs. This receptor was taken from a woman between 18 and 30 years old in good health and CMV-seronegative. The CDR3 here is CASSYYQGSVGYTF. Here the CDR3 DNA reads TGTGCCAGCAGTTACTATCAGGGAAGTGTCGGCTACACCTTC.